This is a list of T cell receptor beta chains from one sample in a study of beta chain features in type 1 diabetes. Clones were sequenced by immunoSEQ multiplex PCR, and TCRdb holds only the in-frame ones, with some missing. The repertoire consists of approximately 120,000 clones, with almost 40% occurring once and the leading ten covering more than 0.06%. Source material: stem cell memory CD4+ T cells from blood. The receptors come from a woman aged 18-29 years in good health. The CDR3 runs from the conserved cysteine through the conserved F or W. The D gene is left open where the match is weak. A row's size may be missing; if present it is once, few, many or a size class.

NA,TRBV4-2,NA,TRBJ1-5,CASSQDAGKQPQHF,TGTGCCAGCAGCCAAGATGCAGGGAAGCAGCCCCAGCATTTT
NA,TRBV10-3,NA,TRBJ1-2,CAISESEGRPSNYGYTF,TGTGCCATCAGTGAGTCGGAGGGCCGGCCCTCTAACTATGGCTACACCTTC
NA,TRBV7-6,NA,TRBJ2-1,CASSSPSGERSYNEQFF,TGTGCCAGCAGCTCCCCGTCGGGGGAAAGGTCCTACAATGAGCAGTTCTTC
NA,TRBV5-1,NA,TRBJ2-1,CASSGPGGDNEQFF,TGCGCCAGCAGCGGACCAGGAGGGGACAATGAGCAGTTCTTC
few,TRBV27,TRBD1,TRBJ1-1,CASSRDRGNTEAFF,TGTGCCAGCAGCCGGGACAGGGGGAACACTGAAGCTTTCTTT
NA,TRBV6-5,NA,TRBJ1-1,CASSYLAGFTEAFF,TGTGCCAGCAGTTATCTTGCGGGTTTCACTGAAGCTTTCTTT
few,TRBV18,NA,TRBJ2-5,CASSPGQQETQYF,TGTGCCAGCTCACCCGGACAGCAAGAGACCCAGTACTTC
once,TRBV18,TRBD1,TRBJ2-6,CASSPGRQGLAGANVLTF,TGTGCCAGCTCACCGGGGAGACAGGGGTTAGCTGGGGCCAACGTCCTGACTTTC
NA,TRBV7-2,NA,TRBJ1-1,CASRLNTEAFF,TGTGCCAGCAGACTAAACACTGAAGCTTTCTTT
NA,TRBV5-1,TRBD1,TRBJ2-5,CASSSTGPETQYF,TGCGCCAGCAGTTCGACAGGGCCGGAGACCCAGTACTTC
few,TRBV15,NA,TRBJ2-7,CATSRDKSYEQYF,TGTGCCACCAGCAGAGATAAGAGCTACGAGCAGTACTTC
NA,TRBV19,NA,TRBJ1-2,CASSWGGDYGYTF,TGTGCCAGTAGCTGGGGAGGGGACTATGGCTACACCTTC
NA,TRBV30,TRBD2,TRBJ2-7,CAWGPWVGSGSSYEQYF,TGTGCCTGGGGCCCTTGGGTCGGTAGCGGGAGCTCCTACGAGCAGTACTTC
few,TRBV5-1,NA,TRBJ2-3,CASSFSPSGTTSSTDTQYF,TGCGCCAGCAGCTTCTCTCCCAGCGGAACTACCTCTAGCACAGATACGCAGTATTTT
NA,TRBV7-2,NA,TRBJ1-2,CASSLAPGLYGYTF,TGTGCCAGCAGCTTAGCCCCAGGGCTCTATGGCTACACCTTC
few,TRBV7-6,TRBD2,TRBJ2-2,CASSPAGGPVTGELFF,TGTGCCAGCAGCCCGGCGGGAGGGCCGGTAACCGGGGAGCTGTTTTTT
NA,TRBV6-5,TRBD2,TRBJ2-1,CASTKTSASYNEQFF,TGTGCCAGCACTAAAACTAGCGCTTCATACAATGAGCAGTTCTTC
few,TRBV19,NA,TRBJ1-5,CASGQGRVRPQHF,TGTGCCAGTGGGCAGGGGCGAGTTCGGCCCCAGCATTTT
few,TRBV5-1,TRBD2,TRBJ2-7,CASSLGLAGLSYEQYF,TGCGCCAGCAGCTTGGGCCTAGCGGGGTTGTCCTACGAGCAGTACTTC
NA,TRBV11-2,NA,TRBJ2-6,CASSQRLIDLAANVLTF,TGTGCCAGCAGCCAGCGCTTAATAGACCTGGCGGCCAACGTCCTGACTTTC
NA,TRBV4-3,NA,TRBJ1-4,CASSQDFQGGEKLFF,TGCGCCAGCAGCCAAGATTTCCAGGGCGGTGAAAAACTGTTTTTT
few,TRBV7-9,NA,TRBJ1-1,CASSLQGNTEAFF,TGTGCCAGCAGCCTACAGGGGAACACTGAAGCTTTCTTT
NA,TRBV5-1,TRBD2,TRBJ2-3,CASSLGGLAGGDTQYF,TGCGCCAGCAGCTTGGGTGGACTAGCGGGAGGAGATACGCAGTATTTT
NA,TRBV19,TRBD1,TRBJ1-2,CASTPGDRALYGYTF,TGTGCCAGTACCCCAGGGGACAGGGCCCTCTATGGCTACACCTTC
once,TRBV4-2,TRBD2,TRBJ2-1,CASSQISGRDYNEQFF,TGTGCCAGCAGCCAGATTAGCGGGAGGGACTACAATGAGCAGTTCTTC
NA,TRBV21-1,NA,TRBJ2-7,CASSSPLKQSSYEQYF,TGTGCCAGCAGCTCACCTCTAAAACAGAGCTCCTACGAGCAGTACTTC
NA,TRBV15,TRBD1,TRBJ1-5,CATSRAEQGTNQPQHF,TGTGCCACCAGCAGAGCGGAACAGGGGACGAATCAGCCCCAGCATTTT
few,TRBV9,NA,TRBJ2-3,CASSVEARTDTQYF,TGTGCCAGCAGCGTAGAAGCTAGGACAGATACGCAGTATTTT
NA,TRBV5-1,NA,TRBJ2-7,CASSLGRGLSRDGSYEQYF,TGCGCCAGCAGCTTGGGCCGGGGTTTATCGCGGGATGGGTCCTACGAGCAGTACTTC
few,TRBV15,TRBD1,TRBJ2-7,CATSRDTRRGFYEQYF,TGTGCCACCAGCAGAGATACCCGCAGGGGGTTCTACGAGCAGTACTTC
NA,TRBV5-1,NA,TRBJ2-5,CASSQGPYQETQYF,TGCGCCAGCAGCCAGGGTCCGTACCAAGAGACCCAGTACTTC
NA,TRBV25-1,NA,TRBJ2-7,CASGRLGKDEQYF,TGTGCCAGCGGGAGACTAGGGAAAGACGAGCAGTACTTC
NA,TRBV29-1,TRBD1,TRBJ1-2,CSVAGQGRGYTF,TGCAGCGTTGCGGGACAGGGGAGGGGCTACACCTTC
NA,TRBV6-4,TRBD2,TRBJ2-3,CASGAGAADTQYF,TGTGCCAGCGGGGCGGGAGCCGCAGATACGCAGTATTTT
NA,TRBV7-9,NA,TRBJ2-3,CASVGRTDTQYF,TGTGCCAGCGTGGGCAGGACAGATACGCAGTATTTT
NA,TRBV7-2,NA,TRBJ1-1,CASSLGQVMNTEAFF,TGTGCCAGCAGCTTAGGACAGGTGATGAACACTGAAGCTTTCTTT
NA,TRBV6-1,TRBD2,TRBJ2-3,CASSEYLAGRGTDTQYF,TGTGCCAGCAGTGAATACCTAGCGGGACGGGGTACAGATACGCAGTATTTT
few,TRBV7-3,NA,TRBJ2-3,CASSLGLRSADTQYF,TGTGCCAGCAGCTTAGGGCTACGGTCTGCAGATACGCAGTATTTT
NA,TRBV5-1,TRBD1,TRBJ2-7,CASSLHRDRYYEQYF,TGCGCCAGCAGCCTTCACCGGGACAGATACTACGAGCAGTACTTC
NA,TRBV7-9,NA,TRBJ2-5,CASSLAGAVWETQYF,TGTGCCAGCAGCTTAGCGGGAGCGGTGTGGGAGACCCAGTACTTC
NA,TRBV12-5,NA,TRBJ1-1,CASGLAGREAFF,TGTGCTAGTGGTTTAGCGGGGCGTGAAGCTTTCTTT
NA,TRBV15,TRBD1,TRBJ1-1,CATSRGNRGGTEAFF,TGTGCCACCAGCAGAGGGAACAGGGGTGGCACTGAAGCTTTCTTT